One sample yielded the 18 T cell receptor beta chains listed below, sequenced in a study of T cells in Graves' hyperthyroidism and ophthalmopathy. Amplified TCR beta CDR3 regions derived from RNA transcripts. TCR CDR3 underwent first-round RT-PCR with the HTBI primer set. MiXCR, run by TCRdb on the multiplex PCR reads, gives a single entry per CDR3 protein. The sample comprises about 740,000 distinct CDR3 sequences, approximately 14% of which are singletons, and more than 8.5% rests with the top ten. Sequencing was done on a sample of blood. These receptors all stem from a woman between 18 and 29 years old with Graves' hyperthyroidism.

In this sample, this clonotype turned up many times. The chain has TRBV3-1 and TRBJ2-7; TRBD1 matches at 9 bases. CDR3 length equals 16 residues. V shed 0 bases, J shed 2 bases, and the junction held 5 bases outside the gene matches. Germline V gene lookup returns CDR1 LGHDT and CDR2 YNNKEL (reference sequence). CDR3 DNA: TGTGCCAGCAGCCAAGAAGCAGGGACAGGGACCTACGAGCAGTACTTC. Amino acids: CASSQEAGTGTYEQYF.

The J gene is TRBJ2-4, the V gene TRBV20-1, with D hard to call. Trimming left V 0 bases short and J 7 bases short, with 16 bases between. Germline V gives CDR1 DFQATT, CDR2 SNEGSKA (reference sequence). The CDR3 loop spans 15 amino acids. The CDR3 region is CSARDIDGLRNIQYF. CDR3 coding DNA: TGCAGTGCTAGAGATATAGATGGGTTGCGGAACATTCAGTACTTC.

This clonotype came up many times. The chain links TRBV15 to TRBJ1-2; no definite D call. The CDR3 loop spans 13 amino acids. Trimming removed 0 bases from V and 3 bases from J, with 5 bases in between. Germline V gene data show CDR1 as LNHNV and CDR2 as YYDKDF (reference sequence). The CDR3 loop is CATSRDIDYGYTF. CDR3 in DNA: TGTGCCACCAGCAGAGATATAGACTATGGCTACACCTTC. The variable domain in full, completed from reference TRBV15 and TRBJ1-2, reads DAMVIQNPRYQVTQFGKPVTLSCSQTLNHNVMYWYQQKSSQAPKLLFHYYDKDFNNEADTPDNFQSRRPNTSFCFLDIRSPGLGDTAMYLCATSRDIDYGYTFGSGTRLTVV.

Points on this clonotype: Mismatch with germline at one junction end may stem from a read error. CDR3 nucleotide sequence: TGTGCCAGCAGCGCAAGTACCGGGACCGGGGTCTTC. Protein sequence: CASSASTGTGVF. The V and J genes are TRBV7-9 and TRBJ2-1; D may be TRBD1 or TRBD2 (5 bases each). This CDR3 is 12 amino acids long. Germline CDR1 SEHNR, CDR2 FQNEAQ (reference sequence).

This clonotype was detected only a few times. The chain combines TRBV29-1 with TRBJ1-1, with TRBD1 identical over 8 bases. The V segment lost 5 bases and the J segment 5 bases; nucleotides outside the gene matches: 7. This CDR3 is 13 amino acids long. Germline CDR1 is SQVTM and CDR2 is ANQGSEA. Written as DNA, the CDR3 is TGCAGCGTTTTTAAGGACAGGGCAACTGAAGCTTTCTTT. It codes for CSVFKDRATEAFF.

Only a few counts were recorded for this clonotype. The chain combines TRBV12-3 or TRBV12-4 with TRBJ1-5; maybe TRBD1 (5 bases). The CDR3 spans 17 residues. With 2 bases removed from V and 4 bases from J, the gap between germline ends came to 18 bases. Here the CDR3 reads CASSLSRGTAGNQPQHF. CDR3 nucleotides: TGTGCCAGCAGTTTAAGTCGTGGGACCGCGGGGAATCAGCCCCAGCATTTT.

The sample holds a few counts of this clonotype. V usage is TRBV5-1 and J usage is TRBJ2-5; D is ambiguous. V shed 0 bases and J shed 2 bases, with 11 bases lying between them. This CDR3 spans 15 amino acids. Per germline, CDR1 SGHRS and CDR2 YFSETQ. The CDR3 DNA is TGCGCCAGCAGCTTGGCCGTCGCCATTCAAGAGACCCAGTACTTC. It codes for CASSLAVAIQETQYF.

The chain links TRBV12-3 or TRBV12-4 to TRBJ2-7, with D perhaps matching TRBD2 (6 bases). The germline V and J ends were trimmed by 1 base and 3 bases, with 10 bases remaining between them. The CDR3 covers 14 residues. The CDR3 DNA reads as TGTGCCAGCAGTTTAGGGGGGGATCTCTACGAGCAGTACTTC. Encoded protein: CASSLGGDLYEQYF.

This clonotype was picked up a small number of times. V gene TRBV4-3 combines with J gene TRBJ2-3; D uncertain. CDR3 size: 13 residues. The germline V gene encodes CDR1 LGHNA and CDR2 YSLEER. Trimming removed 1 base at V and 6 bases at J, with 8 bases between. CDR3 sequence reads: CASSQALGDTQYF. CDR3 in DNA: TGCGCCAGCAGCCAAGCGTTGGGGGATACGCAGTATTTT.

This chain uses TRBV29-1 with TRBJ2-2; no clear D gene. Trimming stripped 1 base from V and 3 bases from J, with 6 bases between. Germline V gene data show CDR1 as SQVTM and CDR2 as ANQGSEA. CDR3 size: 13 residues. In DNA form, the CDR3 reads TGCAGCGTTGAAGGTGATCACACCGGGGAGCTGTTTTTT. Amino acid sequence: CSVEGDHTGELFF.

The CDR3 is CASSVEPHGSETQYF. The CDR3, as DNA: TGTGCCAGCAGCGTAGAGCCCCACGGTTCCGAGACCCAGTACTTC. V and J are TRBV9 and TRBJ2-5; D is unresolved. V lost 0 bases and J 5 bases, leaving 14 bases between the germline ends. This CDR3 comprises 15 residues. Germline V gene lookup returns CDR1 SGDLS and CDR2 YYNGEE.

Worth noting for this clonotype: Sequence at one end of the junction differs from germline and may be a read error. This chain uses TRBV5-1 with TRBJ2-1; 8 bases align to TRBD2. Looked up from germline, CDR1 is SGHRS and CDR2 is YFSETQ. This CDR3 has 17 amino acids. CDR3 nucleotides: TGCGCCAGCAGCGGCACTAGCGGTGATCCCCGTTACAATGAGCGGTTCTTC. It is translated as CASSGTSGDPRYNERFF.

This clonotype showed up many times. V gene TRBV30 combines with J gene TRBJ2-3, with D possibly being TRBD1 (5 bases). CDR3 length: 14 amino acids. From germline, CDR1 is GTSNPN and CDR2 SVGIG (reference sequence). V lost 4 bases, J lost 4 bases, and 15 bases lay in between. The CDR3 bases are TGTGCCTGGACCCCGTCCTGGGGCGCAGATACGCAGTATTTT. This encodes CAWTPSWGADTQYF.

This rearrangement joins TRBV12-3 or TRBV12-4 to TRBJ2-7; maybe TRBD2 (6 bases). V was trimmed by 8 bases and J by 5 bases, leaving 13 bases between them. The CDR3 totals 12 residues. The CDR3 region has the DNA TGTGCCAGCTCTGCGGGGATTAACGAGCAGTACTTC. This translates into CASSAGINEQYF.

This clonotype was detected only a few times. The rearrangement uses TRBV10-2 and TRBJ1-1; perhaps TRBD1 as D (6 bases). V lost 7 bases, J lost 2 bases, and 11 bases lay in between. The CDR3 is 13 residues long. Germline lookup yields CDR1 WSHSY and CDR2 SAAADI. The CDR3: CASKSTGNTEAFF. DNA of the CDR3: TGCGCCAGCAAATCGACAGGCAACACTGAAGCTTTCTTT.

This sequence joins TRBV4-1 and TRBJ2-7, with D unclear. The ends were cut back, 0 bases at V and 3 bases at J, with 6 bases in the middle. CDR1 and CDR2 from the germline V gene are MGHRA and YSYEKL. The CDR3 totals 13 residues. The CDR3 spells CASSQEPVYEQYF. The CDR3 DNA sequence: TGCGCCAGCAGCCAAGAGCCAGTCTACGAGCAGTACTTC.

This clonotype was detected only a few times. CDR3 coding DNA: TGTGCCAGCTCACCATGGGGGACCTACAATGAGCAGTTCTTC. Protein product: CASSPWGTYNEQFF. The chain uses TRBV18 and TRBJ2-1, with D perhaps assigned TRBD1 or TRBD2 (5 bases each). Per germline, CDR1 KGHSH and CDR2 LQKENI. V was shortened by 2 bases and J by 2 bases, with 7 bases between the two germline ends. This CDR3 is 14 amino acids long.

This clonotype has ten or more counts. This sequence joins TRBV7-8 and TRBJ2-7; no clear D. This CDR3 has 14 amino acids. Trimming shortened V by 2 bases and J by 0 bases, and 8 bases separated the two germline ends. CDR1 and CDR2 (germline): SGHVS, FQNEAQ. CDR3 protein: CASSLSVGSYEQYF. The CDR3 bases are TGTGCCAGCAGCTTAAGCGTAGGCTCCTACGAGCAGTACTTC.